The 27 T cell receptor beta chains in this list originate from one sample, sequenced in a study of T cell changes during pregnancy in multiple sclerosis. Measured with immunoSEQ multiplex PCR; TCRdb has only the in-frame clones, and not every one. This table has approximately 65,000 clones, about 93% appearing once. The material was peripheral blood, obtained in the third trimester of pregnancy. The origin of the receptors is a female donor in good health, enrolled as a control in a pregnancy study.

The V call is TRBV5-5, the J call TRBJ1-5; a weak D match, TRBD1 (5 bases). The CDR3 length is 14 residues. V shed 4 bases and J shed 8 bases, with 16 bases lying between them. Looked up from germline, CDR1 is SGHKS and CDR2 is YYEKEE (reference sequence). The CDR3 DNA follows: TGTGCCAGCAGCCTCGGGACTACTGGAGAGCCCCAGCATTTT. Protein sequence: CASSLGTTGEPQHF.

The chain is built from TRBV15 and TRBJ2-1; D ambiguous. The germline CDR1 and CDR2 sequences are LNHNV and YYDKDF (reference sequence). Trimming left V 6 bases short and J 0 bases short, with 9 bases between. The CDR3 sequence is 14 residues long. Here the CDR3 DNA reads TGTGCCACCAGTTCGGTATCCTCCTACAATGAGCAGTTCTTC. It yields the protein CATSSVSSYNEQFF.

The V gene is TRBV9, the J gene TRBJ2-5; no definite D call. The V gene lost 0 bases and the J gene lost 5 bases, with 14 bases spanning the gap. The CDR3 is made up of 15 amino acids. CDR1 and CDR2 from the germline V gene are SGDLS and YYNGEE. DNA for the CDR3: TGTGCCAGCAGCGTAGATGATGGTAGCCGGGAGACCCAGTACTTC. It yields the protein CASSVDDGSRETQYF.

The chain uses TRBV28 and TRBJ1-2, with TRBD1 identical over 7 bases. In germline, CDR1 is MDHEN, CDR2 SYDVKM. The CDR3 runs to 15 residues. V lost 3 bases, J lost 8 bases, and 12 bases stayed unmatched. The CDR3 nucleotides read TGTGCCAGCAGTTTGATGGACAGGAGGATCTGGGGCTACACCTTC. It codes for CASSLMDRRIWGYTF.

CDR3 amino acids: CAVRVGEGKLFF. The CDR3 region has the DNA TGCGCCGTGAGGGTGGGGGAGGGAAAACTGTTTTTT. The chain is built from TRBV4-3 and TRBJ1-4; a weak D match, TRBD1 (5 bases). The germline CDR1 and CDR2 sequences are LGHNA and YSLEER. The CDR3 length is 12 residues. Trimming pared 11 bases from V and 10 bases from J, leaving 17 bases between.

CDR3 nucleotide sequence: TGTGCCAGCAGTGACTCCGAACAGGGGATCTATGGCTACACCTTC. It yields the protein CASSDSEQGIYGYTF. The chain carries TRBV2 and TRBJ1-2; 7 nucleotides match TRBD1. From germline, CDR1 is SNHLY and CDR2 FYNNEI. V was pared by 3 bases and J by 4 bases, with 8 bases of the junction left unmatched. CDR3 length equals 15 residues.

This chain connects TRBV2 to TRBJ2-5; D gene unclear. Trimming took off 7 bases at V and 2 bases at J, with 11 bases between the two ends. The CDR3 has 13 amino acids. CDR1 and CDR2 (germline): SNHLY, FYNNEI. CDR3 region: CASNAPRQETQYF. CDR3 bases: TGTGCCAGCAATGCTCCGCGGCAAGAGACCCAGTACTTC.

V is TRBV5-4 and J is TRBJ2-3; no reliable D call. This CDR3 region has 14 residues. CDR1 and CDR2 (germline): SGHNT, YYREEE (reference sequence). Between the trimmed V and J ends, which lost 0 bases and 6 bases, there was a span of 11 bases. CDR3 nucleotides: TGTGCCAGCAGCTTGGTCACGGGTTCGGATACGCAGTATTTT. The encoded protein is CASSLVTGSDTQYF.

The V and J genes are TRBV5-8 and TRBJ1-1, with 10 positions matching TRBD1. Germline CDR1 and CDR2: SGHTS and YDEGEE. The CDR3 consists of 16 residues. With 0 bases clipped from V and 3 bases from J, the junction kept 5 bases outside the gene matches. The CDR3 reads CASSLAGTGVYTEAFF. The CDR3 DNA follows: TGTGCCAGCAGCTTGGCCGGGACAGGGGTGTACACTGAAGCTTTCTTT.

This clone was found a few times. The V gene is TRBV9, the J gene TRBJ1-5; D unresolved. The germline V gene has CDR1 SGDLS and CDR2 YYNGEE. Trimming shortened V by 0 bases and J by 0 bases, and 7 bases separated the two germline ends. The CDR3 contains 15 residues. The CDR3 loop is CASSVGQASNQPQHF. DNA of the CDR3: TGTGCCAGCAGCGTAGGGCAGGCTAGCAATCAGCCCCAGCATTTT.

This clone appeared a single time. The chain is built from TRBV6-1 and TRBJ1-5; 12 bases map to TRBD1. V lost 3 bases, J lost 2 bases, and 8 bases stayed unmatched. The CDR3 is 18 amino acids. Germline CDR1 reads MNHNS; CDR2 reads SASEGT. In nucleotides, the CDR3 is TGTGCCAGCAGTGACGGGACAGGGGGCTTTGAAGGCAATCAGCCCCAGCATTTT. Its protein is CASSDGTGGFEGNQPQHF.

DNA of the CDR3: TGTGCCAGCTCACACGGACAGGGGAACACTGAAGCTTTCTTT. Encoded protein: CASSHGQGNTEAFF. This sequence joins TRBV18 and TRBJ1-1; TRBD1 agrees at 8 bases. The CDR3 contains 14 residues. Trimming at V came to 4 bases and at J to 1 base, leaving 2 bases not matched to a gene. Germline V CDR1 and CDR2: KGHSH, LQKENI.

V gene TRBV11-2 combines with J gene TRBJ2-3, with 7 positions matching TRBD2. Per germline, CDR1 SGHAT and CDR2 FQNNGV. CDR3 size: 15 residues. V lost 5 bases to trimming and J lost 2 bases; unmatched junction nucleotides: 7. CDR3 region: CASSTQRGYTDTQYF. In DNA form, the CDR3 reads TGTGCCAGCAGCACCCAGCGGGGATACACAGATACGCAGTATTTT.

This clone was seen only a few times. V is TRBV19 and J is TRBJ1-5, with TRBD1 matching 7 bases. The J segment lost 7 bases and the V segment lost 5 bases, leaving 11 bases of the junction unmatched. CDR3 length: 15 residues. Germline assignment: CDR1 LNHDA and CDR2 SQIVND (reference sequence). CDR3 coding DNA: TGTGCCAGTAGTCGGGACAGAGGCTTGGGCCAGCCCCAGCATTTT. Its translation: CASSRDRGLGQPQHF. Combining the CDR3 with reference TRBV19 and TRBJ1-5 gives the whole variable domain DGGITQSPKYLFRKEGQNVTLSCEQNLNHDAMYWYRQDPGQGLRLIYYSQIVNDFQKGDIAEGYSVSREKKESFPLTVTSAQKNPTAFYLCASSRDRGLGQPQHFGDGTRLSIL.

V is TRBV6-6 and J is TRBJ1-5; D is uncertain. With 6 bases removed from V and 4 bases from J, the gap between germline ends came to 16 bases. The length of the CDR3 is 15 residues. From germline, CDR1 is MNHNY and CDR2 SVGAGI (reference sequence). CDR3 in DNA: TGTGCCAGCAGCCATACGGGGTACCGGAATCAGCCCCAGCATTTT. Protein: CASSHTGYRNQPQHF.

The chain employs TRBV7-9 and TRBJ2-7, with a tentative D call TRBD1 (5 bases). The CDR3 has 15 amino acids. The V end was cut by 5 bases, the J end by 2 bases, with 16 bases between. The germline CDR1 and CDR2 sequences are SEHNR and FQNEAQ (reference sequence). The CDR3 region has the DNA TGTGCCAGCAGCCCCACCTACGACAGTACCTACGAGCAGTACTTC. It codes for CASSPTYDSTYEQYF.

The genes are TRBV19 and TRBJ1-6, with D hard to call. This CDR3 has 16 residues. CDR1 and CDR2 from the germline V gene are LNHDA and SQIVND (reference sequence). The ends were cut back, 0 bases at V and 2 bases at J, with 8 bases in the middle. The CDR3: CASSIDGEAYNSPLHF. Here the CDR3 DNA reads TGTGCCAGTAGTATAGACGGGGAGGCCTATAATTCACCCCTCCACTTT.

The V gene is TRBV25-1, the J gene TRBJ2-1; D is unclear. Germline V gene lookup returns CDR1 MGHDK and CDR2 SYGVNS. The V end lost 3 bases, the J end lost 7 bases, and 10 bases lay between the germline ends. The CDR3 has 13 residues. The CDR3 DNA sequence: TGTGCCAGCAGTGACCGACTCCTAAATGAGCAGTTCTTC. Residues: CASSDRLLNEQFF. Variable domain in full (rest from reference TRBV25-1 and TRBJ2-1): EADIYQTPRYLVIGTGKKITLECSQTMGHDKMYWYQQDPGMELHLIHYSYGVNSTEKGDLSSESTVSRIRTEHFPLTLESARPSHTSQYLCASSDRLLNEQFFGPGTRLTVL.

This clone appeared a few times. The chain combines TRBV7-9 with TRBJ2-7, with D possibly being TRBD2 (6 bases). The CDR3 sequence is 13 residues long. Trimming pared 5 bases from V and 4 bases from J, leaving 12 bases between. The germline gives CDR1 SEHNR, CDR2 FQNEAQ (reference sequence). The CDR3 nucleotides are TGTGCCAGCAGCCAGGGACTGATTTACGAGCAGTACTTC. It yields the protein CASSQGLIYEQYF.

This rearrangement joins TRBV10-2 to TRBJ2-2; D is undetermined. Trimming shortened V by 1 base and J by 4 bases, and 10 bases separated the two germline ends. Germline V gene data show CDR1 as WSHSY and CDR2 as SAAADI. CDR3 size: 15 residues. The CDR3 loop is CASSEFPLFTGELFF. The DNA of the CDR3 is TGCGCCAGCAGTGAGTTCCCCCTATTCACCGGGGAGCTGTTTTTT.

This sequence joins TRBV2 and TRBJ2-7; 10 bases agree with TRBD1. The CDR3 extends over 15 amino acids. Germline V gene data show CDR1 as SNHLY and CDR2 as FYNNEI. The ends lost 4 bases at V and 4 bases at J; junction bases unmatched: 7. CDR3 protein: CASSGIGTGDYEQYF. CDR3 sequence (DNA): TGTGCCAGCAGTGGGATCGGGACAGGGGATTACGAGCAGTACTTC.

This chain uses TRBV19 with TRBJ1-3, with 7 bases identical to TRBD1. The CDR3 has 13 amino acids. Germline CDR1 is LNHDA and CDR2 is SQIVND (reference sequence). J gave up 2 bases and V 7 bases, and 2 bases lay outside the gene matches. The CDR3 DNA follows: TGTGCCAGTACAGGGGGGCCTGGAAACACCATATATTTT. It encodes CASTGGPGNTIYF.

The J gene is TRBJ2-5, the V gene TRBV7-2, with D maybe TRBD2 (6 bases). This CDR3 spans 15 amino acids. The germline CDR1 and CDR2 sequences are SGHTA and FQGNSA. V was clipped by 2 bases and J by 7 bases, with 17 bases between them. DNA of the CDR3: TGTGCCAGCAGCTTACTAGGCGGGGCCCAGGGGACCCAGTACTTC. Its translation is CASSLLGGAQGTQYF.

The V gene is TRBV6-5, the J gene TRBJ2-7; 8 bases match TRBD2. V trimming: 5 bases; J trimming: 6 bases; junction bases outside the gene matches: 12. CDR1 and CDR2 (germline): MNHEY, SVGAGI. This CDR3 region has 15 residues. The CDR3 nucleotides read TGTGCCAGCAGTCCGGGGGGTAGCGGGGAGGTCGAGCAGTACTTC. It encodes CASSPGGSGEVEQYF.

The rearrangement joins TRBV7-9 to TRBJ1-1; no clear D. Germline V gene sequence: CDR1 SEHNR, CDR2 FQNEAQ (reference sequence). V lost 0 bases and J lost 8, with 4 bases in between. The CDR3 spans 11 residues. CDR3 bases: TGTGCCAGCAGCTTAGCGGCCGAAGCTTTCTTT. Its translation is CASSLAAEAFF.

The CDR3 DNA reads as TGTGCCAGTCACAGGGTTGTGGGCACTGAAGCTTTCTTT. Residues: CASHRVVGTEAFF. The chain carries TRBV6-6 and TRBJ1-1; tentative D call: TRBD1 (6 bases). In germline, CDR1 is MNHNY, CDR2 SVGAGI (reference sequence). CDR3 length: 13 amino acids. Trimming took off 9 bases at V and 4 bases at J, with 15 bases between the two ends.

The gene calls are TRBV9 and TRBJ2-3, with TRBD2 matching 9 bases. The CDR3 is 13 residues long. V trimming: 4 bases; J trimming: 15 bases; junction bases outside the gene matches: 12. From germline, CDR1 is SGDLS and CDR2 YYNGEE. Here the CDR3 reads CASSPGGGDALYF. As DNA, the CDR3 is TGTGCCAGCAGCCCCGGCGGGGGGGACGCGCTTTATTTT.